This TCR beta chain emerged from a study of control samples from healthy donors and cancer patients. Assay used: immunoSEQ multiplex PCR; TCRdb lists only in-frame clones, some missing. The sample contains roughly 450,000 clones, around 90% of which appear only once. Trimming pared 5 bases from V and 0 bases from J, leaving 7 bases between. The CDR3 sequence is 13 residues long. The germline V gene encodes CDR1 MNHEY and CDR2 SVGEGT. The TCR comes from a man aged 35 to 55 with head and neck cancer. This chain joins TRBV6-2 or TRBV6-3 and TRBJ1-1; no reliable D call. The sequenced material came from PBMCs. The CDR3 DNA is TGTGCCAGCAGTCCCGTCCTGAACACTGAAGCTTTCTTT. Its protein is CASSPVLNTEAFF.